Each of the 25 T cell receptor beta chains below was sequenced from the same sample in a study of identical twins. MiXCR, run by TCRdb on the 5' RACE reads, gives a single entry per CDR3 protein. This sample has some 590,000 distinct CDR3 sequences; roughly 9.9% occur once, and the top ten carry around 3.1%. This same sample was also part of a study on yellow fever vaccine responses in identical twins.

Sequenced material: PBMCs. These receptors all stem from a young woman in good health.

This clonotype was picked up a small number of times. This chain uses TRBV6-5 with TRBJ2-5; 12 bases fit TRBD2. Germline V gene data show CDR1 as MNHEY and CDR2 as SVGAGI. The V gene end was trimmed by 4 bases and the J gene end by 4 bases; junction bases not matched to a gene: 4. This CDR3 is built from 15 residues. Here the CDR3 DNA reads TGTGCCAGCAGTTCCACGGGACTAGCGGGAGAGACCCAGTACTTC. Its translation: CASSSTGLAGETQYF.

The CDR3 DNA follows: TGCAGCGTCAGACCCGGGACAGTAAGCGGGGAGCTGTTTTTT. It codes for CSVRPGTVSGELFF. V is TRBV29-1 and J is TRBJ2-2; 7 bases match TRBD1. The CDR3 spans 14 residues. V shed 6 bases, J shed 7 bases, and the junction held 11 bases outside the gene matches. Looked up from germline, CDR1 is SQVTM and CDR2 is ANQGSEA.

The chain carries TRBV7-9 and TRBJ2-7, with a weak D call TRBD1 (6 bases). The V and J ends lost 1 base and 7 bases respectively, with 20 bases between them. Germline V gene data show CDR1 as SEHNR and CDR2 as FQNEAQ (reference sequence). CDR3 length: 16 amino acids. CDR3 in DNA: TGTGCCAGCAGCTTAGGGACCGACAGGTGGTTCCGGGAGCAGTACTTC. It codes for CASSLGTDRWFREQYF.

In its sample, this clonotype was seen many times. The genes are TRBV9 and TRBJ2-7; possible D gene TRBD2, 5 bases. The V gene lost 4 bases and the J gene lost 5 bases, with 19 bases spanning the gap. The germline gives CDR1 SGDLS, CDR2 YYNGEE. The CDR3 spans 15 residues. The CDR3 DNA is TGTGCCAGCAGCCATCACAGCGGTCCGCTTGACGAGCAGTACTTC. Its protein product is CASSHHSGPLDEQYF.

This clonotype was seen many times. This sequence joins TRBV6-2 or TRBV6-3 and TRBJ2-1; D assignment may be TRBD1 or TRBD2 (5 bases each). From germline, CDR1 is MNHEY and CDR2 SVGEGT. The CDR3 extends over 14 amino acids. The V and J ends lost 5 bases and 6 bases respectively, with 14 bases between them. CDR3 loop: CASSGTPEGNEQFF. In DNA form, the CDR3 reads TGTGCCAGCAGTGGGACCCCCGAGGGCAATGAGCAGTTCTTC.

This chain connects TRBV7-9 to TRBJ2-3, with D perhaps matching TRBD1 or TRBD2 (5 bases each). Germline CDR1 reads SEHNR; CDR2 reads FQNEAQ (reference sequence). V lost 4 bases to trimming and J lost 0 bases, with 11 bases between them. The CDR3 spans 15 residues. CDR3 nucleotide sequence: TGTGCCAGCAGCTCCCGAGGGGAAAGCACAGATACGCAGTATTTT. This codes for CASSSRGESTDTQYF.

The CDR3 region is CSGQTGTSSYNEQFF. In nucleotides, the CDR3 is TGCAGCGGCCAAACCGGGACTAGCTCCTACAATGAGCAGTTCTTC. The rearrangement links TRBV29-1 to TRBJ2-1; TRBD2 aligns across 8 bases. J lost 0 bases, V lost 7 bases, and 8 bases had no gene match. The CDR3 is 15 amino acids. CDR1 SQVTM and CDR2 ANQGSEA come from the germline V gene.

The gene calls are TRBV3-1 and TRBJ2-3; D is uncertain. V lost 0 bases and J lost 14, with 15 bases in between. The CDR3 is 13 residues long. CDR1 is LGHDT, CDR2 YNNKEL, per germline (reference sequence). CDR3 in amino acids: CASSQELAYTRYF. In nucleotides, the CDR3 is TGTGCCAGCAGCCAAGAACTGGCTTACACCCGGTATTTT.

The V call is TRBV19, the J call TRBJ2-7, with D possibly being TRBD1 (6 bases). This CDR3 has 16 residues. CDR1 and CDR2 (germline): LNHDA, SQIVND (reference sequence). V was clipped by 0 bases and J by 1 base, with 13 bases between them. The DNA of the CDR3 is TGTGCCAGTAGTATAGAGTATGGGGGACATTCCTACGAGCAGTACTTC. It yields the protein CASSIEYGGHSYEQYF. Full variable domain (missing parts from reference TRBV19 and TRBJ2-7): DGGITQSPKYLFRKEGQNVTLSCEQNLNHDAMYWYRQDPGQGLRLIYYSQIVNDFQKGDIAEGYSVSREKKESFPLTVTSAQKNPTAFYLCASSIEYGGHSYEQYFGPGTRLTVT.

Many counts were recorded for this clonotype. V usage is TRBV20-1 and J usage is TRBJ2-1; D is possibly TRBD2 (6 bases). The germline V gene has CDR1 DFQATT and CDR2 SNEGSKA (reference sequence). The CDR3 covers 14 residues. V lost 1 base and J 8 bases, leaving 15 bases between the germline ends. The CDR3 protein is CSARVLAAQDEQFF. In DNA, the CDR3 is TGCAGTGCTAGAGTACTAGCCGCCCAAGATGAGCAGTTCTTC.

This clonotype was seen at least ten times. The CDR3 sequence is CSVERGKGTDTQYF. The CDR3 region has the DNA TGCAGCGTTGAAAGGGGGAAGGGCACAGATACGCAGTATTTT. V gene TRBV29-1 combines with J gene TRBJ2-3; D perhaps matches TRBD1 (6 bases). V was clipped by 2 bases and J by 1 base, with 10 bases between them. This CDR3 has 14 amino acids. CDR1 is SQVTM and CDR2 is ANQGSEA in the germline V gene.

The chain recombines TRBV29-1 with TRBJ2-2; D possibly corresponds to TRBD2 (7 bases). Trimming removed 0 bases at V and 4 bases at J, with 9 bases between. From germline, CDR1 is SQVTM and CDR2 ANQGSEA. This CDR3 contains 14 residues. This CDR3 reads CSVEDRGATGELFF. The CDR3 DNA follows: TGCAGCGTTGAAGACCGGGGGGCCACCGGGGAGCTGTTTTTT.

This clonotype was detected ten times or more. The chain recombines TRBV12-3 or TRBV12-4 with TRBJ2-3; 9 bases fit TRBD2. Trimming removed 7 bases from V and 4 bases from J; junction bases left unmatched: 3. This CDR3 spans 13 amino acids. For the CDR3, the DNA is TGTGCCAGCAATAGCGGGGGCCCAGATACGCAGTATTTT. Encoded protein: CASNSGGPDTQYF.

At least ten counts were recorded for this clonotype. The rearrangement links TRBV12-3 or TRBV12-4 to TRBJ1-5; D is possibly TRBD1 (6 bases). The V gene lost 6 bases and the J gene lost 3 bases, with 12 bases spanning the gap. The CDR3 has 14 residues. The CDR3 spells CASRGQSPNQPQHF. The DNA of the CDR3 is TGTGCCAGCAGGGGACAATCACCCAATCAGCCCCAGCATTTT.

This clonotype was recorded once. This sequence joins TRBV5-1 and TRBJ2-5; the D gene is possibly TRBD1 (6 bases). V lost 0 bases and J lost 5, with 11 bases in between. CDR3 length equals 14 residues. The germline gives CDR1 SGHRS, CDR2 YFSETQ. The CDR3 region has the DNA TGCGCCAGCAGCTTGGACAGGGTGCGGGAGACCCAGTACTTC. This sequence encodes CASSLDRVRETQYF.

This clonotype showed up just a few times. This chain's CDR3 is CASSFLTSGDTDTQYF. CDR3 nucleotides: TGCGCCAGCAGCTTCTTGACTAGCGGCGACACAGATACGCAGTATTTT. This chain connects TRBV5-1 to TRBJ2-3; 9 bases agree with TRBD2. The trim removed 2 bases at V and 2 bases at J, leaving 6 bases unmatched. The CDR3 is made up of 16 amino acids. Germline V CDR1 and CDR2: SGHRS, YFSETQ.

This clonotype showed up many times. This chain joins TRBV29-1 and TRBJ2-5; 8 nucleotides match TRBD1. CDR3 size: 11 residues. J lost 6 bases, V lost 3 bases, and 0 bases had no gene match. The V gene's germline CDR1 is SQVTM and CDR2 ANQGSEA. CDR3 DNA sequence: TGCAGCGTTGACAGGGGGCAGACCCAGTACTTC. Translating gives CSVDRGQTQYF.

This clonotype has only a few counts. V usage is TRBV12-3 or TRBV12-4 and J usage is TRBJ1-6; a possible D gene is TRBD1 (5 bases). V gave up 6 bases and J gave up 9 bases, with 18 bases separating them. The CDR3 length is 15 residues. The CDR3 coding sequence is TGTGCCAGCAGACGCGGGGAACCCCAGGGTTCACCCCTCCACTTT. As protein: CASRRGEPQGSPLHF.

This clonotype was seen repeatedly, ten times or more. This rearrangement joins TRBV6-1 to TRBJ2-1; 12 bases match TRBD2. The V gene end was trimmed by 6 bases and the J gene end by 3 bases; junction bases not matched to a gene: 6. CDR3 length equals 16 residues. The V gene's germline CDR1 is MNHNS and CDR2 SASEGT. The DNA of the CDR3 is TGTGCCAGCAGAAGATCGACTAGCGGGAGCTACAATGAGCAGTTCTTC. This encodes CASRRSTSGSYNEQFF.

This chain uses TRBV29-1 with TRBJ1-2; the D is unclear. The CDR3 contains 11 residues. Looked up from germline, CDR1 is SQVTM and CDR2 is ANQGSEA. V was shortened by 4 bases and J by 8 bases, with 11 bases between the two germline ends. The CDR3, as DNA: TGCAGCGTTGCGGGCAGGCAGGGCTACACCTTC. Its translation is CSVAGRQGYTF.

This clonotype was detected a few times. This chain uses TRBV7-6 with TRBJ2-2; D is unclear. The V gene's germline CDR1 is SGHVS and CDR2 FNYEAQ. CDR3 length equals 16 residues. The V and J ends lost 1 base and 0 bases respectively, with 9 bases between them. This chain's CDR3 is CASSLVVEANTGELFF. DNA for the CDR3: TGTGCCAGCAGCTTAGTTGTAGAGGCGAACACCGGGGAGCTGTTTTTT.

This clonotype appeared many times. This rearrangement joins TRBV5-1 to TRBJ2-1, with 8 bases that match TRBD2. The V segment lost 0 bases and the J segment 0 bases; nucleotides outside the gene matches: 5. The germline gives CDR1 SGHRS, CDR2 YFSETQ. The CDR3 contains 17 residues. This chain's CDR3 is CASSLEGAGGSYNEQFF. The CDR3 DNA sequence: TGCGCCAGCAGCTTGGAAGGGGCGGGGGGCTCCTACAATGAGCAGTTCTTC.

This chain links TRBV29-1 with TRBJ2-7; D is uncertain. V lost 5 bases, J lost 3 bases, and 11 bases lay in between. This CDR3 has 12 residues. Germline loops: CDR1 SQVTM, CDR2 ANQGSEA. The CDR3 is CSVSWQHYEQYF. The CDR3, as DNA: TGCAGCGTTAGTTGGCAGCACTACGAGCAGTACTTC.

The chain employs TRBV12-3 or TRBV12-4 and TRBJ2-5, with a tentative D call TRBD2 (6 bases). The CDR3 is 13 amino acids. V was cut by 6 bases and J by 5 bases, with 13 bases left in between. Written as DNA, the CDR3 is TGTGCCAGCAGCATGGGACTTATGGAGACCCAGTACTTC. This encodes CASSMGLMETQYF.

This clonotype appeared many times. This chain links TRBV5-1 with TRBJ2-7; 10 positions agree with TRBD1. CDR3 size: 13 residues. Germline V gene sequence: CDR1 SGHRS, CDR2 YFSETQ. V trimming: 8 bases; J trimming: 5 bases; junction bases outside the gene matches: 7. The CDR3 sequence is CASRQGAVDEQYF. Here the CDR3 DNA reads TGCGCCAGTAGACAGGGGGCTGTGGACGAGCAGTACTTC.